The 27 T cell receptor beta chains below come from one sample, sequenced in a study of radiotherapy plus CTLA-4 blockade in lung cancer. Some clones are missing from TCRdb's copy, which holds only in-frame ones; the method was immunoSEQ multiplex PCR. The sample holds 95,000 to 150,000 clones, about 90% seen once. Source: peripheral blood, taken from a patient treated with radiotherapy plus ipilimumab. These receptors were obtained from a human donor with non-small cell lung cancer that progressed on radiotherapy plus ipilimumab.

This clone was observed once. CDR3 nucleotides: TGCGCCAGCAGTGAGTCCCCTAGCGACCAAGAGACCCAGTACTTC. Amino acids: CASSESPSDQETQYF. The chain uses TRBV10-1 and TRBJ2-5, with a tentative D call TRBD2 (6 bases). Germline CDR1 reads WNHNN; CDR2 reads SYGVQD (reference sequence). There are 15 residues in the CDR3. Trimming stripped 0 bases from V and 0 bases from J, with 8 bases between.

This chain links TRBV5-6 with TRBJ2-2; D remains ambiguous. V was trimmed by 5 bases and J by 6 bases, leaving 8 bases between them. Germline V gene lookup returns CDR1 SGHDT and CDR2 YYEEEE. CDR3 length equals 12 residues. The CDR3 loop is CASRWAAGELFF. CDR3 coding DNA: TGTGCCAGCAGATGGGCGGCCGGGGAGCTGTTTTTT.

This chain connects TRBV10-2 to TRBJ1-2; D unclear. The germline V gene has CDR1 WSHSY and CDR2 SAAADI. CDR3 length: 11 residues. V lost 3 bases to trimming and J lost 1 base, with 0 bases between them. The DNA of the CDR3 is TGCGCCAGCAGTGATAACTATGGCTACACCTTC. Amino acid sequence: CASSDNYGYTF.

The chain carries TRBV7-8 and TRBJ2-3; 8 bases are shared with TRBD2. Germline lookup yields CDR1 SGHVS and CDR2 FQNEAQ. V shed 5 bases and J 5 bases; nucleotides not matched to a gene: 9. The CDR3 runs 15 residues. CDR3 protein: CASSLREGFKDTQYF. The CDR3 DNA is TGTGCCAGCAGCCTACGGGAGGGTTTCAAAGATACGCAGTATTTT.

A few counts support this clone. The chain links TRBV6-4 to TRBJ2-2; tentative D call: TRBD1 (6 bases). Trimming shortened V by 3 bases and J by 4 bases, and 12 bases separated the two germline ends. Germline values: CDR1 MRHNA, CDR2 SNTAGT. There are 15 residues in the CDR3. CDR3 protein: CASSDSRGITGELFF. The CDR3 DNA reads TGTGCCAGCAGTGATAGCAGGGGAATCACCGGGGAGCTGTTTTTT.

The CDR3 spells CASSSVQGYEQYF. The DNA of the CDR3 is TGTGCCAGCAGTTCCGTACAGGGCTACGAGCAGTACTTC. The chain carries TRBV27 and TRBJ2-7; TRBD1 is a possible D gene (6 bases). Trimming pared 4 bases from V and 3 bases from J, leaving 10 bases between. The CDR3 sequence is 13 residues long. Germline assignment: CDR1 MNHEY and CDR2 SMNVEV (reference sequence).

This clone was detected only once. The CDR3 DNA follows: TGTGCCAGCAGCCCTGGTAGGAGATCCTACAATGAGCAGTTCTTC. Amino acid sequence: CASSPGRRSYNEQFF. This rearrangement joins TRBV5-4 to TRBJ2-1; no definite D call. This CDR3 region has 15 residues. Trimming shortened V by 4 bases and J by 1 base, and 12 bases separated the two germline ends. Looked up from germline, CDR1 is SGHNT and CDR2 is YYREEE (reference sequence).

This clone appeared once. The rearrangement uses TRBV19 and TRBJ2-7; TRBD2 matches at 9 bases. CDR1 is LNHDA, CDR2 SQIVND, per germline (reference sequence). With 6 bases clipped from V and 4 bases from J, the junction kept 7 bases outside the gene matches. This CDR3 region has 14 residues. CDR3 region: CASRVAGDSYEQYF. In DNA, the CDR3 is TGTGCCAGTAGGGTAGCGGGAGATTCGTACGAGCAGTACTTC.

The V and J genes are TRBV19 and TRBJ2-7; D is perhaps TRBD1 (5 bases). CDR1 is LNHDA and CDR2 is SQIVND in the germline V gene (reference sequence). Trimming pared 6 bases from V and 3 bases from J, leaving 12 bases between. The CDR3 extends over 13 amino acids. CDR3 amino acids: CASSLTAVYEQYF. As DNA, the CDR3 is TGTGCCAGTAGCTTGACAGCAGTCTACGAGCAGTACTTC. The whole variable domain, filled in from reference TRBV19 and TRBJ2-7, reads DGGITQSPKYLFRKEGQNVTLSCEQNLNHDAMYWYRQDPGQGLRLIYYSQIVNDFQKGDIAEGYSVSREKKESFPLTVTSAQKNPTAFYLCASSLTAVYEQYFGPGTRLTVT.

This chain links TRBV6-5 with TRBJ2-7; 8 bases line up with TRBD2. CDR1 is MNHEY and CDR2 is SVGAGI in the germline V gene. J lost 6 bases, V lost 6 bases, and 13 bases had no gene match. CDR3 length: 15 residues. This chain's CDR3 is CASSPWVGTRGEQYF. In DNA form, the CDR3 reads TGTGCCAGCAGCCCTTGGGTCGGGACTAGAGGCGAGCAGTACTTC.

This chain uses TRBV5-4 with TRBJ2-1; TRBD2 matches at 12 bases. V shed 4 bases, J shed 4 bases, and the junction held 6 bases outside the gene matches. CDR1 and CDR2 from the germline V gene are SGHNT and YYREEE (reference sequence). This CDR3 has 16 residues. CDR3 in amino acids: CASSPGLAGIYNEQFF. The CDR3, as DNA: TGTGCCAGCAGCCCAGGACTAGCGGGAATTTACAATGAGCAGTTCTTC.

V and J are TRBV19 and TRBJ1-2; D gene uncertain. The CDR3 extends over 16 amino acids. Germline CDR1 LNHDA, CDR2 SQIVND (reference sequence). V lost 0 bases to trimming and J lost 2 bases, with 13 bases between them. CDR3 nucleotides: TGTGCCAGTAGTATAGAAGTGCTTGGTCAGAACTATGGCTACACCTTC. It encodes CASSIEVLGQNYGYTF.

The genes are TRBV11-3 and TRBJ2-7; D remains unclear. Germline CDR1 reads SGHNT; CDR2 reads YENEEA. The CDR3 runs 15 residues. Deletions cut 1 base from V and 3 bases from J, with 13 bases between. Here the CDR3 DNA reads TGTGCCAGCAGCTTAGGGACGGTTGCGGTCTACGAGCAGTACTTC. Protein: CASSLGTVAVYEQYF. The full variable domain, in which reference TRBV11-3 and TRBJ2-7 provide the parts outside the CDR3, is EAGVVQSPRYKIIEKKQPVAFWCNPISGHNTLYWYLQNLGQGPELLIRYENEEAVDDSQLPKDRFSAERLKGVDSTLKIQPAELGDSAVYLCASSLGTVAVYEQYFGPGTRLTVT.

The gene calls are TRBV7-2 and TRBJ1-2, with D uncertain. Trimming took off 5 bases at V and 8 bases at J, with 15 bases between the two ends. This CDR3 has 13 amino acids. Germline CDR1 reads SGHTA; CDR2 reads FQGNSA. This CDR3 is CASSPRLRYGYTF. In DNA form, the CDR3 reads TGTGCCAGCAGCCCAAGACTTAGATACGGCTACACCTTC.

The V call is TRBV27, the J call TRBJ2-7; TRBD1 agrees at 9 bases. The CDR3 is 15 amino acids. V gave up 5 bases and J gave up 4 bases; unmatched junction bases: 9. Germline CDR1 and CDR2: MNHEY and SMNVEV (reference sequence). DNA of the CDR3: TGTGCCAGCAGTCCACGGGACAGGGCTGCTTACGAGCAGTACTTC. Translated, it gives CASSPRDRAAYEQYF.

This rearrangement joins TRBV5-1 to TRBJ1-1, with TRBD1 matching 7 bases. J gave up 4 bases and V 4 bases, and 10 bases lay outside the gene matches. Germline CDR1 and CDR2: SGHRS and YFSETQ. This CDR3 spans 15 amino acids. CDR3 bases: TGCGCCAGCAGCGCCGATGGGCAGGGGGTCACTGAAGCTTTCTTT. It translates to CASSADGQGVTEAFF.

The chain combines TRBV7-6 with TRBJ2-7; tentatively, D is TRBD2 (6 bases). The V gene's germline CDR1 is SGHVS and CDR2 FNYEAQ. The CDR3 extends over 13 amino acids. The germline V and J ends were trimmed by 1 base and 5 bases, with 9 bases remaining between them. CDR3 in amino acids: CASSLEGRNEQYF. DNA for the CDR3: TGTGCCAGCAGCTTAGAGGGGAGGAACGAGCAGTACTTC.

The rearrangement joins TRBV4-2 to TRBJ2-7, with 9 bases identical to TRBD2. V lost 4 bases, J lost 3 bases, and 25 bases stayed unmatched. Germline CDR1 is LGHNA and CDR2 is YNFKEQ. The CDR3 extends over 21 amino acids. As DNA, the CDR3 is TGTGCCAGCAGCCCTGAGGGGGTAGCGGGAGTGGGGGCTCCCCGGCTCTACGAGCAGTACTTC. Translation gives CASSPEGVAGVGAPRLYEQYF.

The chain recombines TRBV5-1 with TRBJ1-3; D is ambiguous. This CDR3 comprises 19 residues. The V end was cut by 0 bases, the J end by 0 bases, with 19 bases between. Germline CDR1 is SGHRS and CDR2 is YFSETQ. CDR3 loop: CASSLGSLWGTDSGNTIYF. CDR3 DNA: TGCGCCAGCAGCTTGGGTTCGTTGTGGGGAACCGACTCTGGAAACACCATATATTTT.

The J gene is TRBJ1-2, the V gene TRBV6-5, with 7 bases matching TRBD1. Germline values: CDR1 MNHEY, CDR2 SVGAGI. Germline trimming cut 7 bases from V and 2 bases from J; bases unmatched to any gene: 1. The CDR3 length is 12 residues. Here the CDR3 reads CASKTGNYGYTF. CDR3 nucleotides: TGTGCCAGCAAGACAGGGAACTATGGCTACACCTTC.

V is TRBV4-1 and J is TRBJ2-5; the D gene could be TRBD1 or TRBD2 (5 bases each). The J call may be mistaken, given a closer DNA end match to TRBJ2-7. The CDR3 is made up of 15 amino acids. Germline V gene lookup returns CDR1 MGHRA and CDR2 YSYEKL. The CDR3 coding sequence is TGCGCCAGCAGCCAAGACCGGGGCCAGATCTACGAGCAGTACTTC. This codes for CASSQDRGQIYEQYF.

The rearrangement uses TRBV18 and TRBJ2-6; a possible D gene is TRBD1 (5 bases). CDR1 and CDR2 from the germline V gene are KGHSH and LQKENI. The CDR3 totals 18 residues. Trimming removed 0 bases from V and 3 bases from J, with 15 bases in between. This chain's CDR3 is CASSPPFNRNLGANVLTF. CDR3 DNA sequence: TGTGCCAGCTCACCACCTTTTAACAGGAATCTTGGGGCCAACGTCCTGACTTTC.

The V gene is TRBV2, the J gene TRBJ2-3; no reliable D call. This CDR3 has 14 residues. Trimming stripped 6 bases from V and 0 bases from J, with 10 bases between. From germline, CDR1 is SNHLY and CDR2 FYNNEI. CDR3 protein: CASRRTISTDTQYF. DNA of the CDR3: TGTGCCAGCAGGCGTACTATTAGCACAGATACGCAGTATTTT.

The CDR3 sequence: CASSRLAGLLGEQYF. CDR3 DNA sequence: TGTGCCAGCAGTAGACTAGCGGGACTCCTGGGGGAGCAGTACTTC. V and J are TRBV2 and TRBJ2-7; 11 bases agree with TRBD2. Germline assignment: CDR1 SNHLY and CDR2 FYNNEI. The CDR3 contains 15 residues. The V gene end was trimmed by 5 bases and the J gene end by 7 bases; junction bases not matched to a gene: 10.

This CDR3 is CASSLGLWGEDEQYF. The CDR3 DNA reads TGTGCCAGCAGCTTAGGTCTCTGGGGTGAGGACGAGCAGTACTTC. The rearrangement uses TRBV11-1 and TRBJ2-7; no firm D call. CDR3 length: 15 amino acids. V lost 1 base, J lost 5 bases, and 15 bases lay in between. CDR1 is SGHAT, CDR2 FQDESV, per germline (reference sequence).

This rearrangement joins TRBV5-4 to TRBJ2-7, with TRBD1 as a possible D gene (6 bases). The DNA end lines up better with TRBJ2-5; the J call may be wrong. The CDR3 covers 14 residues. Germline V gene lookup returns CDR1 SGHNT and CDR2 YYREEE (reference sequence). This chain's CDR3 is CASSLQGVRETQYF. The CDR3 DNA is TGTGCCAGCAGCCTACAGGGAGTTCGGGAGACCCAGTACTTC.

The V call is TRBV11-3, the J call TRBJ2-1; TRBD2 might be the D (5 bases). V was cut by 1 base and J by 3 bases, with 13 bases left in between. There are 16 residues in the CDR3. Germline CDR1 SGHNT, CDR2 YENEEA. In DNA, the CDR3 is TGTGCCAGCAGCTTAGGGGCCGGGATACTCTACAATGAGCAGTTCTTC. This sequence encodes CASSLGAGILYNEQFF.